This is a list of T cell receptor beta chains from one sample in a study of T-cell reconstitution after alpha-beta-depleted transplantation in children. One entry per CDR3 protein, called by TCRdb with MiXCR from the PCR reads. This sample carries about 610,000 distinct CDR3 sequences, about 10% of them seen once, and the ten largest clones take roughly 3.9%. The specimen comprised PBMCs from the stem cell graft donor, sampled from the stem cell graft. These receptors came from a human donor who donated a stem cell graft to a child with acute myeloid leukemia. Both conserved end residues are part of each CDR3. Fields, in order: D gene, V gene, clone size, J gene, CDR3 protein, CDR3 DNA. D genes are given only for firm matches. Clone size appears in some rows only: once, few, many, or a class for an expanded clone.

D: NA
V: TRBV2
size: NA
J: TRBJ2-3
CDR3: CASSDRADTQYF
DNA: TGTGCCAGCAGTGACAGGGCAGATACGCAGTATTTT

D: NA
V: TRBV5-6
size: once
J: TRBJ2-1
CDR3: CARGRRSGEQFF
DNA: TGTGCCAGGGGCCGCAGGTCCGGCGAGCAGTTCTTC

D: TRBD2
V: TRBV27
size: many
J: TRBJ2-5
CDR3: CASSFWTSGQETQYF
DNA: TGTGCCAGCAGTTTTTGGACTAGCGGACAAGAGACCCAGTACTTC

D: TRBD1
V: TRBV5-1
size: few
J: TRBJ1-4
CDR3: CASSPGQGVEKLFF
DNA: TGCGCCAGCAGCCCCGGACAGGGGGTTGAAAAACTGTTTTTT

D: NA
V: TRBV9
size: few
J: TRBJ2-3
CDR3: CASSAAPGTLSTDTQYF
DNA: TGTGCCAGCAGCGCCGCACCCGGGACTTTAAGCACAGATACGCAGTATTTT

D: NA
V: TRBV20-1
size: NA
J: TRBJ2-3
CDR3: CSAREAGSGTDTQYF
DNA: TGCAGTGCTAGAGAGGCGGGGTCAGGTACAGATACGCAGTATTTT

D: TRBD2
V: TRBV4-2
size: NA
J: TRBJ2-1
CDR3: CASSPLAGVDEQFF
DNA: TGTGCCAGCAGCCCGCTTGCGGGGGTGGATGAGCAGTTCTTC

D: TRBD1
V: TRBV2
size: NA
J: TRBJ2-1
CDR3: CACGQGAIYNEQFF
DNA: TGTGCCTGCGGACAGGGGGCTATATACAATGAGCAGTTCTTC

D: NA
V: TRBV4-3
size: few
J: TRBJ2-3
CDR3: CASSQDRGAGDTQYF
DNA: TGCGCCAGCAGCCAAGATAGGGGAGCCGGGGATACGCAGTATTTT

D: NA
V: TRBV20-1
size: NA
J: TRBJ2-4
CDR3: CSASVAGVNIQYF
DNA: TGCAGTGCTAGTGTAGCTGGGGTAAACATTCAGTACTTC

D: NA
V: TRBV5-1
size: NA
J: TRBJ1-4
CDR3: CASRIDRGGGEKLFF
DNA: TGCGCCAGCAGGATCGATCGGGGCGGGGGAGAAAAACTGTTTTTT

D: NA
V: TRBV6-2/TRBV6-3
size: many
J: TRBJ2-7
CDR3: CASSFQGNYEQYF
DNA: TGTGCCAGCAGTTTTCAGGGAAACTACGAGCAGTACTTC

D: NA
V: TRBV20-1
size: few
J: TRBJ1-2
CDR3: CSGHRELSGYTF
DNA: TGCAGTGGTCACAGGGAACTTTCTGGCTACACCTTC

D: NA
V: TRBV24-1
size: NA
J: TRBJ2-1
CDR3: CATSGSRTGNEQFF
DNA: TGTGCCACCAGTGGATCTAGGACTGGCAATGAGCAGTTCTTC

D: NA
V: TRBV10-3
size: many
J: TRBJ1-5
CDR3: CAISGRDNQPQHF
DNA: TGTGCCATCAGTGGGAGGGATAATCAGCCCCAGCATTTT

D: NA
V: TRBV27
size: few
J: TRBJ2-7
CDR3: CASSLSGIQGSYEQYF
DNA: TGTGCCAGCAGTTTATCCGGGATACAGGGCTCCTACGAGCAGTACTTC

D: TRBD2
V: TRBV20-1
size: NA
J: TRBJ2-7
CDR3: CSARDPGSGRAPYEQYF
DNA: TGCAGTGCTAGAGATCCGGGGAGCGGGAGGGCCCCCTACGAGCAGTACTTC

D: TRBD2
V: TRBV10-3
size: many
J: TRBJ2-1
CDR3: CAISGSLAGPNEQFF
DNA: TGTGCCATCAGTGGATCATTAGCGGGACCCAATGAGCAGTTCTTC

D: NA
V: TRBV4-3
size: many
J: TRBJ2-2
CDR3: CASSQESGLGELFF
DNA: TGCGCCAGCAGCCAAGAGTCTGGCCTCGGGGAGCTGTTTTTT

D: NA
V: TRBV2
size: few
J: TRBJ2-5
CDR3: CASSSDAGKETQYF
DNA: TGTGCCAGCAGTTCCGACGCGGGAAAAGAGACCCAGTACTTC

D: NA
V: TRBV7-9
size: many
J: TRBJ2-3
CDR3: CASSLALGTQNTQYF
DNA: TGTGCCAGCAGCTTAGCGCTGGGGACCCAGAATACGCAGTATTTT

D: NA
V: TRBV14
size: NA
J: TRBJ1-4
CDR3: CASSQDSPGRLEKLFF
DNA: TGTGCCAGCAGCCAAGATTCTCCGGGGCGCCTTGAAAAACTGTTTTTT

D: NA
V: TRBV4-2
size: NA
J: TRBJ1-5
CDR3: CARSLGLTSYQPQHF
DNA: TGTGCCAGGAGCCTCGGACTGACTAGCTATCAGCCCCAGCATTTT

D: NA
V: TRBV20-1
size: many
J: TRBJ1-2
CDR3: CSASGQNYGYTF
DNA: TGCAGTGCTAGTGGCCAGAACTATGGCTACACCTTC

D: NA
V: TRBV18
size: NA
J: TRBJ1-1
CDR3: CASSPEPFLSLAFF
DNA: TGTGCCAGCTCACCCGAGCCTTTCCTAAGTTTAGCTTTCTTT

D: NA
V: TRBV7-3
size: NA
J: TRBJ2-7
CDR3: CASSPIGQGEANYEQYF
DNA: TGTGCCAGCAGCCCCATTGGGCAGGGAGAAGCCAACTACGAGCAGTACTTC

D: NA
V: TRBV7-3
size: NA
J: TRBJ2-3
CDR3: CASSQQGTRPTDTQYF
DNA: TGTGCCAGCAGCCAACAGGGAACAAGACCCACAGATACGCAGTATTTT

D: TRBD2
V: TRBV20-1
size: few
J: TRBJ2-1
CDR3: CSAISRSGRKTYNEQFF
DNA: TGCAGTGCTATATCCAGAAGCGGGAGAAAGACCTACAATGAGCAGTTCTTC

D: NA
V: TRBV29-1
size: many
J: TRBJ2-3
CDR3: CSVRTITDTQYF
DNA: TGCAGCGTGCGGACCATCACAGATACGCAGTATTTT

D: NA
V: TRBV3-1
size: NA
J: TRBJ1-3
CDR3: CASSLPGRSSGNTIYF
DNA: TGTGCCAGCAGCCTACCTGGACGAAGCTCTGGAAACACCATATATTTT

D: TRBD2
V: TRBV20-1
size: NA
J: TRBJ2-5
CDR3: CSARGLAGGPLQETQYF
DNA: TGCAGTGCTAGGGGACTAGCGGGAGGGCCGTTACAAGAGACCCAGTACTTC

D: NA
V: TRBV9
size: NA
J: TRBJ2-1
CDR3: CASSVGERGYNEQFF
DNA: TGTGCCAGCAGCGTAGGGGAGAGGGGGTACAATGAGCAGTTCTTC

D: NA
V: TRBV18
size: few
J: TRBJ2-7
CDR3: CASSPPVKTSYEQYF
DNA: TGTGCCAGCTCACCACCCGTAAAGACTAGCTACGAGCAGTACTTC

D: NA
V: TRBV6-5
size: many
J: TRBJ1-2
CDR3: CASSQGGGYTF
DNA: TGTGCCAGCAGTCAGGGTGGAGGCTACACCTTC

D: NA
V: TRBV20-1
size: few
J: TRBJ2-7
CDR3: CSSLSRDLSLSEQYF
DNA: TGCAGCTCTTTGAGTCGGGACCTCTCGTTGAGCGAGCAGTACTTC

D: NA
V: TRBV20-1
size: NA
J: TRBJ2-5
CDR3: CSASPMGEGETQYF
DNA: TGCAGTGCTAGTCCTATGGGAGAGGGCGAGACCCAGTACTTC

D: TRBD2
V: TRBV2
size: once
J: TRBJ2-2
CDR3: CASSHRLAGGNTGELFF
DNA: TGTGCCAGCAGTCACAGGTTGGCGGGAGGAAACACCGGGGAGCTGTTTTTT

D: NA
V: TRBV6-1
size: NA
J: TRBJ2-1
CDR3: CASGFSPTHNEQFF
DNA: TGTGCCAGCGGGTTCAGCCCCACCCACAATGAGCAGTTCTTC

D: TRBD2
V: TRBV29-1
size: many
J: TRBJ2-1
CDR3: CSVGLAGEGTYNEQFF
DNA: TGCAGCGTTGGTCTAGCGGGAGAGGGGACCTACAATGAGCAGTTCTTC

D: TRBD2
V: TRBV18
size: many
J: TRBJ2-3
CDR3: CASSPTPAGGADTQYF
DNA: TGTGCCAGCTCACCGACCCCGGCGGGAGGAGCAGATACGCAGTATTTT

D: NA
V: TRBV5-1
size: many
J: TRBJ2-3
CDR3: CASSLATGSSTDTQYF
DNA: TGCGCCAGCAGCTTGGCGACGGGATCTAGCACAGATACGCAGTATTTT

D: NA
V: TRBV6-2/TRBV6-3
size: NA
J: TRBJ2-1
CDR3: CASSYWQGEQFF
DNA: TGTGCCAGCAGTTACTGGCAGGGAGAGCAGTTCTTC

D: TRBD2
V: TRBV29-1
size: many
J: TRBJ2-7
CDR3: CSVESTSGAYEQYF
DNA: TGCAGCGTTGAATCTACTAGCGGGGCTTACGAGCAGTACTTC

D: TRBD2
V: TRBV7-2
size: NA
J: TRBJ2-1
CDR3: CASSSTPGLASFF
DNA: TGTGCCAGCAGCTCCACCCCGGGACTAGCGTCCTTCTTC

D: NA
V: TRBV5-1
size: NA
J: TRBJ2-5
CDR3: CASSRQAEETQYF
DNA: TGCGCCAGCAGCCGACAGGCCGAAGAGACCCAGTACTTC

D: NA
V: TRBV20-1
size: few
J: TRBJ1-2
CDR3: CSAPGLHGYGYTF
DNA: TGCAGTGCCCCGGGTCTCCATGGCTATGGCTACACCTTC

D: NA
V: TRBV12-3/TRBV12-4
size: NA
J: TRBJ2-6
CDR3: CASNGGIQGGAGANVLTF
DNA: TGTGCCAGCAATGGGGGGATACAGGGAGGAGCTGGGGCCAACGTCCTGACTTTC

D: NA
V: TRBV9
size: few
J: TRBJ2-1
CDR3: CASSVGQDEQFF
DNA: TGTGCCAGCAGCGTAGGACAGGATGAGCAGTTCTTC

D: TRBD1
V: TRBV7-9
size: few
J: TRBJ2-4
CDR3: CASSLIGTGVNIQYF
DNA: TGTGCCAGCAGCTTAATAGGAACAGGGGTGAACATTCAGTACTTC

D: TRBD2
V: TRBV15
size: many
J: TRBJ2-2
CDR3: CATSKTPRGVAGVMSPGELFF
DNA: TGTGCCACCAGCAAAACCCCCCGTGGGGTAGCGGGAGTGATGAGCCCCGGGGAGCTGTTTTTT

D: TRBD1
V: TRBV5-1
size: few
J: TRBJ1-5
CDR3: CASSLGGATQPQHF
DNA: TGCGCCAGCAGCTTAGGGGGCGCAACCCAGCCCCAGCATTTT

D: NA
V: TRBV7-2
size: NA
J: TRBJ1-1
CDR3: CASRSGVGTEAFF
DNA: TGTGCCAGCAGATCAGGGGTTGGCACTGAAGCTTTCTTT

D: NA
V: TRBV29-1
size: NA
J: TRBJ2-2
CDR3: CSVETGAAGELFF
DNA: TGCAGCGTTGAAACCGGGGCAGCTGGGGAGCTGTTTTTT

D: NA
V: TRBV12-3/TRBV12-4
size: many
J: TRBJ1-3
CDR3: CASSSPWGNTIYF
DNA: TGTGCCAGCAGTTCACCCTGGGGAAACACCATATATTTT